One sample yielded the 16 T cell receptor beta chains listed below, sequenced in a study of PD-1 blockade in classical Hodgkin lymphoma. Time point defined: cycle 4 day 1 (C4D1), after 5 to 7 weeks of nivolumab. Each patient experienced a relapse that followed autologous stem cell transplantation, and brentuximab vedotin exposure varied. Profiling relied on immunoSEQ multiplex PCR, and the TCRdb table lists in-frame clones only, not all of them. Of roughly 50,000 clones in the sample, roughly 90% were seen once. The sequencing here drew on peripheral blood mononuclear cells (PBMCs), taken before the fourth cycle of nivolumab. These receptors were collected from a human donor with classical Hodgkin lymphoma.

This chain uses TRBV30 with TRBJ1-3; D is possibly TRBD1 (6 bases). Deletions cut 7 bases from V and 7 bases from J, with 14 bases between. Per germline, CDR1 GTSNPN and CDR2 SVGIG (reference sequence). The length of the CDR3 is 12 residues. CDR3 protein: CASNRDWNTIYF. The CDR3, as DNA: TGTGCCTCCAACAGGGACTGGAACACCATATATTTT.

The chain recombines TRBV6-6 with TRBJ1-5; TRBD1 might be the D (5 bases). The CDR3 sequence is 15 residues long. Germline V gene lookup returns CDR1 MNHNY and CDR2 SVGAGI (reference sequence). V lost 4 bases and J 5 bases, leaving 15 bases between the germline ends. The DNA of the CDR3 is TGTGCCAGCAGTTTTGGGGGAGGGCCCCATCAGCCCCAGCATTTT. Protein product: CASSFGGGPHQPQHF.

The V gene is TRBV19, the J gene TRBJ1-1, with TRBD1 matching over 7 bases. From germline, CDR1 is LNHDA and CDR2 SQIVND (reference sequence). V shed 3 bases, J shed 5 bases, and the junction held 12 bases outside the gene matches. This CDR3 spans 16 amino acids. CDR3 DNA sequence: TGTGCCAGTAGTATCAAAGGAGGGGGCGAGAGGACTGAAGCTTTCTTT. Amino acid sequence: CASSIKGGGERTEAFF.

The CDR3 protein is CASSPRDRPQETQYF. CDR3 bases: TGTGCCAGCAGCCCCCGGGACAGGCCACAAGAGACCCAGTACTTC. The chain combines TRBV13 with TRBJ2-5; TRBD1 aligns across 8 bases. The CDR3 is 15 amino acids. Germline lookup yields CDR1 PRHDT and CDR2 FYEKMQ (reference sequence). V shed 5 bases and J 2 bases; nucleotides not matched to a gene: 7.

The chain is built from TRBV19 and TRBJ1-4; D not resolved. Trimming cost V 0 bases and J 8 bases, with 7 bases left between them. The V gene's germline CDR1 is LNHDA and CDR2 SQIVND (reference sequence). The CDR3 runs 13 residues. CDR3 bases: TGTGCCAGTAGTATAGAAGGGCGAGAAAAACTGTTTTTT. Protein product: CASSIEGREKLFF.

The chain is built from TRBV5-1 and TRBJ2-1, with D perhaps TRBD2 (6 bases). With 2 bases removed from V and 9 bases from J, the gap between germline ends came to 21 bases. The CDR3 contains 16 residues. Germline V gene data show CDR1 as SGHRS and CDR2 as YFSETQ. The DNA for the CDR3 is TGCGCCAGCAGCTTCCACGGGACTCCCCTCGTCGGTGAGCAGTTCTTC. Translated: CASSFHGTPLVGEQFF.

V and J are TRBV5-5 and TRBJ2-1, with 7 bases matching TRBD2. Germline V gene data show CDR1 as SGHKS and CDR2 as YYEKEE (reference sequence). V gave up 0 bases and J gave up 0 bases; unmatched junction bases: 6. This CDR3 region has 17 residues. CDR3 nucleotide sequence: TGTGCCAGCAGCTTGGTGGCTAGCGGTCTCTCCTACAATGAGCAGTTCTTC. Its translation: CASSLVASGLSYNEQFF.

CDR3 sequence reads: CAISDWGGAQETQYF. The CDR3 nucleotides are TGTGCCATCAGTGATTGGGGGGGGGCGCAGGAGACCCAGTACTTC. The chain recombines TRBV10-3 with TRBJ2-5; possible D gene TRBD2, 7 bases. CDR1 is ENHRY, CDR2 SYGVKD, per germline. The V and J ends lost 3 bases and 5 bases respectively, with 16 bases between them. The CDR3 is 15 amino acids.

The chain uses TRBV4-1 and TRBJ1-4; D is ambiguous. Trimming stripped 3 bases from V and 4 bases from J, with 15 bases between. Per the germline V gene, CDR1 is MGHRA and CDR2 is YSYEKL. The CDR3 has 16 amino acids. DNA for the CDR3: TGCGCCAGCAGCCATCGGGGAGATTACTATAATGAAAAACTGTTTTTT. Translating gives CASSHRGDYYNEKLFF.

V and J are TRBV4-1 and TRBJ2-1; 7 bases agree with TRBD2. CDR1 MGHRA and CDR2 YSYEKL come from the germline V gene. V lost 0 bases to trimming and J lost 4 bases; unmatched junction nucleotides: 12. The CDR3 covers 18 residues. The CDR3 region has the DNA TGCGCCAGCAGCCAAGATATCAGGGAGACTAGCCTTTACAATGAGCAGTTCTTC. It yields the protein CASSQDIRETSLYNEQFF.

The V and J genes are TRBV14 and TRBJ2-6; D unclear. The CDR3 covers 16 residues. The germline V gene encodes CDR1 SGHDN and CDR2 FVKESK. V shed 0 bases and J shed 0 bases, with 6 bases lying between them. Here the CDR3 DNA reads TGTGCCAGCAGCCAAGAGCGAGTCTCTGGGGCCAACGTCCTGACTTTC. The encoded protein is CASSQERVSGANVLTF.

The chain couples TRBV13 to TRBJ1-3; maybe TRBD1 (5 bases). V lost 1 base and J lost 0, with 7 bases in between. The CDR3 has 15 amino acids. The germline CDR1 and CDR2 sequences are PRHDT and FYEKMQ (reference sequence). The CDR3 sequence is CASSLEQGSGNTIYF. CDR3 DNA: TGTGCCAGCAGCTTAGAGCAGGGCTCTGGAAACACCATATATTTT. The full variable domain, its missing parts supplied by reference TRBV13 and TRBJ1-3, is AAGVIQSPRHLIKEKRETATLKCYPIPRHDTVYWYQQGPGQDPQFLISFYEKMQSDKGSIPDRFSAQQFSDYHSELNMSSLELGDSALYFCASSLEQGSGNTIYFGEGSWLTVV.

The rearrangement joins TRBV27 to TRBJ1-2, with D unclear. The V and J ends lost 4 bases and 4 bases respectively, with 16 bases between them. This CDR3 has 15 amino acids. Germline V gives CDR1 MNHEY, CDR2 SMNVEV (reference sequence). The DNA of the CDR3 is TGTGCCAGCAGTTCGGGTAACGGGCGCGTCTATGGCTACACCTTC. As protein: CASSSGNGRVYGYTF.

The table lists this clone with a count of one. V and J are TRBV27 and TRBJ2-7; D is unclear. Looked up from germline, CDR1 is MNHEY and CDR2 is SMNVEV (reference sequence). The ends were cut back, 2 bases at V and 3 bases at J, with 8 bases in the middle. CDR3 size: 13 residues. CDR3 DNA sequence: TGTGCCAGCAGTTTAACGGCGCGCTACGAGCAGTACTTC. Translation: CASSLTARYEQYF.

V is TRBV11-1 and J is TRBJ2-6; D not resolved. The length of the CDR3 is 14 residues. With 2 bases removed from V and 5 bases from J, the gap between germline ends came to 7 bases. The V gene's germline CDR1 is SGHAT and CDR2 FQDESV (reference sequence). CDR3 residues: CASSLSFRANVLTF. The CDR3 DNA reads as TGTGCCAGCAGCTTAAGTTTTCGGGCCAACGTCCTGACTTTC.

This clone appeared a few times. V gene TRBV9 combines with J gene TRBJ1-5; no firm D call. The CDR3 spans 14 residues. In germline, CDR1 is SGDLS, CDR2 YYNGEE. V was trimmed by 7 bases and J by 7 bases, leaving 18 bases between them. CDR3 amino acids: CASSNQQEGQPQHF. For the CDR3, the DNA is TGTGCCAGCTCTAACCAGCAGGAGGGACAGCCCCAGCATTTT.